This T cell receptor (beta chain) was recorded in a study of T cells in women clearing cervical HPV infection. Study background: Women with histologically confirmed HPV16-related CIN3 or worse, 2 with invasive cancer, served as cases. No precancer developed; the control's incident HPV16 infection cleared within 12 months.

Study results and limitations: Timing of associations relative to infection is unclear; T-cell subsets were not isolated. TRBV6-7 relative abundance averaged approximately 0.1% in cases and approximately 0.15% in controls.

V lost 6 bases, J lost 0 bases, and 11 bases stayed unmatched. Germline V gene lookup returns CDR1 KGHSH and CDR2 LQKENI. There are 16 residues in the CDR3. The data were produced by immunoSEQ multiplex PCR, yet TCRdb's version contains in-frame clones alone and is incomplete. This listing includes about 19,000 clones. A remark on this clone: Antigen specificity is unknown. The read terminates 3 residues before the CDR3 end, so the remaining end is supplied by the germline J gene.

The chain couples TRBV18 to TRBJ2-7; 7 positions match TRBD2. The clonotype comes from a woman aged 18-69 years with a cervical HPV16 infection that either progressed to CIN3+ or cleared (not recorded which). Sequencing input: blood buffy coat. CDR3 DNA, as far as it was read: TGTGCCAGCTCCCCGAGGAATGGCGGGAGCTCCTACGAG. Its protein product is CASSPRNGGSSYE. The complete CDR3 sequence is CASSPRNGGSSYEQYF.